Below are 25 T cell receptor beta chains sequenced from a single sample in a study of vaccination and CD4 T cells after COVID-19 (dated by TCRdb to about 2022). Library creation used PCR. TCRdb lists the instrument as Illumina iSeq 100. TCR sequencing of DNA from cultured CD4+ T cells used the Oncomine TCR Beta short-read assay at the Johns Hopkins FTIC core. TCRdb reprocessing: public reads trimmed at Q25 with fastp, clones called with MiXCR, in-frame beta chains kept. Under each unique CDR3 protein, matching rows form one entry showing the most common genes and DNA. Here the sample has approximately 15,000 distinct CDR3 sequences; approximately 39% occur a single time. 5.6% of the sample is held by the ten biggest clonotypes. This specimen's treatment or condition label, per the study, means: roughly ten-day PBMC culture with coronavirus spike peptide pools or control peptides (ViraFEST assay).

These receptors' targets are unknown. The specimen comprised CD4+ T cells from blood, cultured in vitro, sampled before SARS-CoV-2 vaccination. These receptors were obtained from a human donor who had recovered from COVID-19.

V is TRBV30 and J is TRBJ1-2; a possible D gene is TRBD1 (5 bases). CDR3 length: 13 residues. Looked up from germline, CDR1 is GTSNPN and CDR2 is SVGIG (reference sequence). Trimming took 3 bases from V and 2 from J, leaving 10 bases between them. CDR3 protein: CAWRVAGNYGYTF. Written as DNA, the CDR3 is TGTGCCTGGAGGGTGGCAGGGAACTATGGCTACACCTTC.

The chain combines TRBV7-9 with TRBJ2-2; possibly TRBD2 for D (5 bases). The germline V and J ends were trimmed by 5 bases and 4 bases, with 14 bases remaining between them. Germline values: CDR1 SEHNR, CDR2 FQNEAQ (reference sequence). The CDR3 has 15 residues. CDR3 bases: TGTGCCAGCAGCGGGAAAGCGGCGGGCACCGGGGAGCTGTTTTTT. Translated, it gives CASSGKAAGTGELFF.

This clonotype appeared a few times. The chain has TRBV7-6 and TRBJ1-1; the match to TRBD1 covers 7 bases. The CDR3 contains 14 residues. The V segment lost 5 bases and the J segment 3 bases; nucleotides outside the gene matches: 6. Germline V gene lookup returns CDR1 SGHVS and CDR2 FNYEAQ. The CDR3 protein is CASSSRQGDTEAFF. CDR3 DNA sequence: TGTGCCAGCAGCAGCCGACAGGGCGACACTGAAGCTTTCTTT. Looking up the rest from reference TRBV7-6 and TRBJ1-1 gives the full variable domain: GAGVSQSPRYKVTKRGQDVALRCDPISGHVSLYWYRQALGQGPEFLTYFNYEAQQDKSGLPNDRFSAERPEGSISTLTIQRTEQRDSAMYRCASSSRQGDTEAFFGQGTRLTVV.

V is TRBV29-1 and J is TRBJ1-5, with a tentative D call TRBD1 (6 bases). Looked up from germline, CDR1 is SQVTM and CDR2 is ANQGSEA. With 4 bases removed from V and 7 bases from J, the gap between germline ends came to 14 bases. This CDR3 has 13 residues. The CDR3: CSVATGITQPQHF. The CDR3 region has the DNA TGCAGCGTTGCCACAGGGATAACACAGCCCCAGCATTTT.

The rearrangement joins TRBV7-2 to TRBJ1-3; D is perhaps TRBD1 (5 bases). Deletions cut 3 bases from V and 2 bases from J, with 11 bases between. Germline V gives CDR1 SGHTA, CDR2 FQGNSA. CDR3 length: 15 amino acids. CDR3 DNA sequence: TGTGCCAGCAGCTTGGAATCAGGGACTGGAAACACCATATATTTT. Encoded protein: CASSLESGTGNTIYF.

V and J are TRBV6-2 or TRBV6-3 and TRBJ2-2, with 7 bases lining up with TRBD1. The germline gives CDR1 MNHEY, CDR2 SVGEGT. The J segment lost 4 bases and the V segment lost 5 bases, leaving 7 bases of the junction unmatched. CDR3 length equals 15 residues. CDR3 loop: CASSHFDRATGELFF. The CDR3 coding sequence is TGTGCCAGCAGTCACTTTGACAGGGCCACCGGGGAGCTGTTTTTT.

The J gene is TRBJ2-7, the V gene TRBV6-1; 12 nucleotides align to TRBD2. The germline CDR1 and CDR2 sequences are MNHNS and SASEGT. The CDR3 has 15 amino acids. J was trimmed by 0 bases and V by 6 bases; bases with no gene match: 3. The CDR3 spells CASRTSGGSSYEQYF. CDR3 in DNA: TGTGCCAGCAGGACTAGCGGGGGTTCCTCCTACGAGCAGTACTTC.

The chain carries TRBV2 and TRBJ2-5; D not certain. Per the germline V gene, CDR1 is SNHLY and CDR2 is FYNNEI. V was pared by 1 base and J by 6 bases, with 9 bases between. This CDR3 has 13 amino acids. The CDR3: CASSEVNSQTQYF. CDR3 nucleotides: TGTGCCAGCAGTGAAGTTAATAGTCAGACCCAGTACTTC.

The chain joins TRBV7-8 to TRBJ2-2, with 11 nucleotides matching TRBD2. CDR3 length equals 15 residues. V shed 3 bases and J 4 bases; nucleotides not matched to a gene: 1. The germline CDR1 and CDR2 sequences are SGHVS and FQNEAQ. In nucleotides, the CDR3 is TGTGCCAGCAGCTTCGGACTAGCGGGCACCGGGGAGCTGTTTTTT. As protein: CASSFGLAGTGELFF.

In this sample, this clonotype turned up a few times. This rearrangement joins TRBV6-1 to TRBJ1-2, with a tentative D call TRBD1 (5 bases). CDR1 and CDR2 (germline): MNHNS, SASEGT. The V gene lost 7 bases and the J gene lost 4 bases, with 10 bases spanning the gap. The CDR3 consists of 12 residues. The CDR3 reads CASTGDVYGYTF. CDR3 coding DNA: TGTGCCAGCACTGGGGACGTCTATGGCTACACCTTC.

The V and J genes are TRBV19 and TRBJ1-6; possibly TRBD1 for D (5 bases). V was pared by 7 bases and J by 1 base, with 11 bases between. Germline values: CDR1 LNHDA, CDR2 SQIVND (reference sequence). This CDR3 region has 15 residues. CDR3 protein: CASNGGRSYNSPLHF. CDR3 bases: TGTGCCAGTAACGGGGGGAGGTCCTATAATTCACCCCTCCACTTT.

By share, this clonotype ranks as large. The V and J genes are TRBV6-1 and TRBJ1-2; a possible D gene is TRBD1 (5 bases). Per the germline V gene, CDR1 is MNHNS and CDR2 is SASEGT. The CDR3 runs 13 residues. V was clipped by 4 bases and J by 0 bases, with 6 bases between them. In nucleotides, the CDR3 is TGTGCCAGCAGTGCGGGGGCTAACTATGGCTACACCTTC. Translated, it gives CASSAGANYGYTF.

This chain joins TRBV10-3 and TRBJ2-7; TRBD2 matches 9 bases. CDR1 and CDR2 from the germline V gene are ENHRY and SYGVKD. This CDR3 comprises 20 residues. The V segment lost 6 bases and the J segment 3 bases; nucleotides outside the gene matches: 24. CDR3 DNA: TGTGCCATCAGGGAGATTCTAGCGGGGTCTACGCGACGACGGGACTACGAGCAGTACTTC. Protein product: CAIREILAGSTRRRDYEQYF.

The rearrangement joins TRBV20-1 to TRBJ2-5, with TRBD2 matching over 11 bases. Germline CDR1 DFQATT, CDR2 SNEGSKA (reference sequence). This CDR3 contains 13 residues. Trimming took 4 bases from V and 4 from J; bases not matched to a gene: 2. The chain's CDR3 is CSANGLAGETQYF. In DNA, the CDR3 is TGCAGTGCTAACGGACTAGCGGGAGAGACCCAGTACTTC.

The gene calls are TRBV12-3 or TRBV12-4 and TRBJ1-5, with 7 bases matching TRBD1. V shed 4 bases, J shed 0 bases, and the junction held 3 bases outside the gene matches. The CDR3 totals 15 residues. In DNA, the CDR3 is TGTGCCAGCAGTTCGGGACAGTATAGCAATCAGCCCCAGCATTTT. This codes for CASSSGQYSNQPQHF.

The table lists this clonotype with a few counts. This chain joins TRBV10-2 and TRBJ1-5; no definite D call. The CDR3 totals 14 residues. In germline, CDR1 is WSHSY, CDR2 SAAADI. The V and J ends lost 0 bases and 6 bases respectively, with 9 bases between them. The CDR3 nucleotides are TGCGCCAGCAGTGAGTCGACGGGGATTCAGCCCCAGCATTTT. This sequence encodes CASSESTGIQPQHF.

The genes are TRBV28 and TRBJ1-5; the D gene is possibly TRBD1 (6 bases). CDR3 length: 15 amino acids. Per germline, CDR1 MDHEN and CDR2 SYDVKM. Trimming removed 5 bases from V and 6 bases from J, with 17 bases in between. Written as DNA, the CDR3 is TGTGCCAGCAGTCTTAATGGCGGGGGCGGTCAGCCCCAGCATTTT. The encoded protein is CASSLNGGGGQPQHF.

The rearrangement links TRBV20-1 to TRBJ2-7, with D possibly called TRBD1 or TRBD2 (5 bases each). This CDR3 has 14 amino acids. Trimming cost V 5 bases and J 5 bases, with 19 bases left between them. Germline V gene lookup returns CDR1 DFQATT and CDR2 SNEGSKA (reference sequence). The DNA for the CDR3 is TGCAGTGCTCGAGGGGCGGCCGTAGGGAACGAGCAGTACTTC. Its protein product is CSARGAAVGNEQYF.

This clonotype came up a few times. The chain is built from TRBV28 and TRBJ2-7; 9 bases align to TRBD2. CDR3 length: 14 residues. The J segment lost 3 bases and the V segment lost 6 bases, leaving 6 bases of the junction unmatched. CDR1 and CDR2 from the germline V gene are MDHEN and SYDVKM. The DNA for the CDR3 is TGTGCCAGCAGGGGTGGACTAGCGAACTACGAGCAGTACTTC. This encodes CASRGGLANYEQYF.

This clonotype was counted only a few times. This sequence joins TRBV20-1 and TRBJ1-6, with 9 bases matching TRBD1. V trimming: 5 bases; J trimming: 10 bases; junction bases outside the gene matches: 6. The CDR3 is 13 residues long. Germline lookup yields CDR1 DFQATT and CDR2 SNEGSKA (reference sequence). For the CDR3, the DNA is TGCAGTGCTCTCGACAGGGGGAGCTCACCCCTCCACTTT. Protein product: CSALDRGSSPLHF.

This sequence joins TRBV6-1 and TRBJ1-6, with D possibly being TRBD1 (5 bases). Germline CDR1 MNHNS, CDR2 SASEGT. The CDR3 extends over 14 amino acids. Trimming pared 6 bases from V and 7 bases from J, leaving 13 bases between. Here the CDR3 DNA reads TGTGCCAGCAGCCCCCAGGACAAGAATTCACCCCTCCACTTT. It translates to CASSPQDKNSPLHF.

This clonotype occurred once. The chain recombines TRBV5-4 with TRBJ1-1; no definite D call. V was cut by 4 bases and J by 4 bases, with 11 bases left in between. Germline V gene data show CDR1 as SGHNT and CDR2 as YYREEE (reference sequence). The CDR3 totals 13 residues. CDR3 nucleotides: TGTGCCAGCAGCCGAGCTCGGTCCACTGAAGCTTTCTTT. Translating it yields CASSRARSTEAFF.

The genes are TRBV29-1 and TRBJ2-5, with a tentative D call TRBD1 (6 bases). Trimming pared 5 bases from V and 5 bases from J, leaving 15 bases between. The CDR3 length is 13 residues. Germline assignment: CDR1 SQVTM and CDR2 ANQGSEA. The CDR3, as DNA: TGCAGCGTTCGCCAGGGGCGCGGGGAGACCCAGTACTTC. This sequence encodes CSVRQGRGETQYF.

The CDR3 DNA sequence: TGCAGTGCTATAGCCCGGTCGACGGCGCGGGGCCGAGCGGGTGTGAATGAGCAGTTCTTC. This sequence encodes CSAIARSTARGRAGVNEQFF. The V and J genes are TRBV20-1 and TRBJ2-1, with a possible D match to TRBD2 (6 bases). Germline V gives CDR1 DFQATT, CDR2 SNEGSKA (reference sequence). V shed 4 bases and J shed 7 bases, with 35 bases lying between them. The length of the CDR3 is 20 residues.

This chain uses TRBV7-9 with TRBJ1-3, with D uncertain. This CDR3 spans 14 amino acids. The V gene's germline CDR1 is SEHNR and CDR2 FQNEAQ (reference sequence). Trimming shortened V by 5 bases and J by 4 bases, and 12 bases separated the two germline ends. CDR3 region: CASSRTDVGNTIYF. CDR3 sequence (DNA): TGTGCCAGCAGCCGGACGGACGTCGGAAACACCATATATTTT.